The rows below give T cell receptor beta chains drawn from one sample of a study of cytomegalovirus exposure and HLA in healthy donors. TCRdb's copy holds only in-frame clones and misses some; the assay was immunoSEQ multiplex PCR. This table holds 130,000 to 150,000 clones, 70% to 80% found once. Sample: PBMCs. The source of these receptors is a man aged 35 to 55 in good health and CMV-seropositive. CDR3s include the opening cysteine and the closing phenylalanine or tryptophan. D genes are given only for firm matches. Clone size, where shown, is once, few, many, or a class for clones that have expanded.

v_gene: TRBV6-5; abundance: once; j_gene: TRBJ1-6; d_gene: .; CDR3nt: TGTGCCAGCAGTCTTTTAAAACAGAATAATTCACCCCTCCACTTT; CDR3aa: CASSLLKQNNSPLHF
v_gene: TRBV4-3; abundance: .; j_gene: TRBJ2-7; d_gene: TRBD2; CDR3nt: TGCGCCAGCAGCCCGAGGAGGACTAGCGGCTACGAGCAGTACTTC; CDR3aa: CASSPRRTSGYEQYF
v_gene: TRBV6-5; abundance: .; j_gene: TRBJ2-7; d_gene: .; CDR3nt: TGTGCCAGCAGTCGGGATGGCGAGCAGTACTTC; CDR3aa: CASSRDGEQYF
v_gene: TRBV19; abundance: few; j_gene: TRBJ2-7; d_gene: TRBD2; CDR3nt: TGTGCCAGTAGGAGAACCGGGACTAGCGGCTACGAGCAGTACTTC; CDR3aa: CASRRTGTSGYEQYF
v_gene: TRBV18; abundance: .; j_gene: TRBJ2-3; d_gene: TRBD2; CDR3nt: TGTGCCAGCTCACCCCGTAGCGGGAGAGCAGATACGCAGTATTTT; CDR3aa: CASSPRSGRADTQYF
v_gene: TRBV7-9; abundance: few; j_gene: TRBJ2-1; d_gene: .; CDR3nt: TGTGCCAGCAGCTCCATGCTAATAGCGGTTCACAATGAGCAGTTCTTC; CDR3aa: CASSSMLIAVHNEQFF
v_gene: TRBV19; abundance: few; j_gene: TRBJ2-3; d_gene: TRBD1; CDR3nt: TGTGCCAGTAGTATCCTGACCGACAGGGGCACAGATACGCAGTATTTT; CDR3aa: CASSILTDRGTDTQYF
v_gene: TRBV21-1; abundance: .; j_gene: TRBJ2-1; d_gene: .; CDR3nt: TGTGCCAGCAGCAAGTACTGCGGCGGCCACAATGAGCAGTTCTTC; CDR3aa: CASSKYCGGHNEQFF
v_gene: TRBV9; abundance: .; j_gene: TRBJ2-5; d_gene: TRBD2; CDR3nt: TGTGCCAGCAGCGTAGAAGCGGGAGTAAGCGAGACCCAGTACTTC; CDR3aa: CASSVEAGVSETQYF
v_gene: TRBV9; abundance: .; j_gene: TRBJ2-3; d_gene: .; CDR3nt: TGTGCCAGCAGCGCCGATGGGGCTACGCAGTATTTT; CDR3aa: CASSADGATQYF
v_gene: TRBV11-2; abundance: .; j_gene: TRBJ2-3; d_gene: TRBD2; CDR3nt: TGTGCCAGCAGCTCGGGACTAGCGGGGAGCACAGATACGCAGTATTTT; CDR3aa: CASSSGLAGSTDTQYF
v_gene: TRBV7-9; abundance: .; j_gene: TRBJ2-2; d_gene: TRBD2; CDR3nt: TGTGCCAGCATCCTAGCGGGAGGGTTCACCGGGGAGCTGTTTTTT; CDR3aa: CASILAGGFTGELFF
v_gene: TRBV5-1; abundance: .; j_gene: TRBJ1-2; d_gene: .; CDR3nt: TGCGCCAGCAGCTTGGTTCCCAGGGGCCAACAGAACTATGGCTACACCTTC; CDR3aa: CASSLVPRGQQNYGYTF
v_gene: TRBV11-2; abundance: .; j_gene: TRBJ2-5; d_gene: .; CDR3nt: TGTGCCAGCAGTGCGCGGGGATTTGACGGTCCCCAAGAGACCCAGTACTTC; CDR3aa: CASSARGFDGPQETQYF
v_gene: TRBV11-3; abundance: .; j_gene: TRBJ1-1; d_gene: .; CDR3nt: TGTGCCAGCAGCTTGGGGCAGGGGACTGAAGCTTTCTTT; CDR3aa: CASSLGQGTEAFF
v_gene: TRBV18; abundance: .; j_gene: TRBJ2-5; d_gene: .; CDR3nt: TGTGCCAGCTCACCGGGGACAAAAGGAGAGACCCAGTACTTC; CDR3aa: CASSPGTKGETQYF
v_gene: TRBV9; abundance: .; j_gene: TRBJ2-5; d_gene: .; CDR3nt: TGTGCCAGCAGCGTAGGTGCGGGGTCATGGGGGGAGACCCAGTACTTC; CDR3aa: CASSVGAGSWGETQYF
v_gene: TRBV28; abundance: .; j_gene: TRBJ2-7; d_gene: .; CDR3nt: TGTGCCACCCTGTCTGTCTCCTACGAGCAGTACTTC; CDR3aa: CATLSVSYEQYF
v_gene: TRBV7-9; abundance: .; j_gene: TRBJ1-1; d_gene: TRBD1; CDR3nt: TGTGCCAGCAACCGAGGACAGGGGAGCACTGAAGCTTTCTTT; CDR3aa: CASNRGQGSTEAFF
v_gene: TRBV6-1; abundance: .; j_gene: TRBJ1-4; d_gene: .; CDR3nt: TGTGCCACCGAAGCAGACAGCATCCCGTTTTTT; CDR3aa: CATEADSIPFF
v_gene: TRBV7-8; abundance: once; j_gene: TRBJ2-2; d_gene: .; CDR3nt: TGTGCCAGCAGCTTAGAAGCACCGGGGGAGCTGTTTTTT; CDR3aa: CASSLEAPGELFF
v_gene: TRBV7-2; abundance: once; j_gene: TRBJ1-1; d_gene: TRBD1; CDR3nt: TGTGCCAGCAGCTCCGGACAGGGATGGACTGAAGCTTTCTTT; CDR3aa: CASSSGQGWTEAFF
v_gene: TRBV7-2; abundance: .; j_gene: TRBJ2-5; d_gene: .; CDR3nt: TGTGCCAGCAGCTTAGCTGGGACTGCCCAGGGAGAGACCCAGTACTTC; CDR3aa: CASSLAGTAQGETQYF
v_gene: TRBV5-4; abundance: .; j_gene: TRBJ2-5; d_gene: .; CDR3nt: TGTGCCAGCAGCCTCAGGGGCGGGGGCCAAGAGACCCAGTACTTC; CDR3aa: CASSLRGGGQETQYF
v_gene: TRBV18; abundance: few; j_gene: TRBJ2-7; d_gene: TRBD1; CDR3nt: TGTGCCAGCTCACCAGGCTTTGGGAACCGGGACAGGGTGAACTTC; CDR3aa: CASSPGFGNRDRVNF
v_gene: TRBV9; abundance: .; j_gene: TRBJ2-2; d_gene: .; CDR3nt: TGTGCCAGCAGCGTAGTAGGACAGCCTACCGGGGAGCTGTTTTTT; CDR3aa: CASSVVGQPTGELFF
v_gene: TRBV14; abundance: .; j_gene: TRBJ1-4; d_gene: .; CDR3nt: TGTGCCAGCAGGCATACAGGGACTAATGAAAAACTGTTTTTT; CDR3aa: CASRHTGTNEKLFF
v_gene: TRBV28; abundance: once; j_gene: TRBJ2-2; d_gene: .; CDR3nt: TGTGCCAGCAGTTTTTACTCCGGGGAGCTGTTTTTT; CDR3aa: CASSFYSGELFF
v_gene: TRBV29-1; abundance: .; j_gene: TRBJ2-7; d_gene: TRBD2; CDR3nt: TGCAGCGTTGAGGACGGGGGGACGTACGAGCAGTACTTC; CDR3aa: CSVEDGGTYEQYF